Below, one T cell receptor beta chain is given with its context. Its antigen remains unidentified. No per-base quality is available; no much larger clone lies one base away. This record belongs to a study of control samples from healthy donors and cancer patients (dated by TCRdb to about 2020). CDR1 and CDR2 (MDHEN, SYDVKM) derive from the germline V gene. The CDR3 holds 15 amino acids from the cysteine to the phenylalanine. CDR3 DNA is the only sequence kept; it has 45 bases, read in frame from the first base. Clipping removes 6 bases from V and 1 base from J, with 4 as the unmatched junction base count. The method behind the library was the immunoSEQ multiplex PCR assay. Sourced from immuneACCESS, this table was stored by TCRdb with only in-frame sequences that have V and J called. A share of the clones is absent; for the studies checked, an unresolved V gene accounts for under half, and the remainder has no known explanation. The sample table lists about 73,000 clones, 87% of them with a count of one. Clones ranked in the top ten supply over 3.5% of the sample.

The sample consisted of blood. In this chain, TRBV28 is recombined with TRBJ2-3, with TRBD2 matching 10 junction bases. The clonotype comes from a woman in her fifties or sixties in good health. CDR3 region: CASRGGLARTDTQYF. The DNA sequence reads TGTGCCAGCAGGGGGGGACTAGCGCGCACAGATACGCAGTATTTT.